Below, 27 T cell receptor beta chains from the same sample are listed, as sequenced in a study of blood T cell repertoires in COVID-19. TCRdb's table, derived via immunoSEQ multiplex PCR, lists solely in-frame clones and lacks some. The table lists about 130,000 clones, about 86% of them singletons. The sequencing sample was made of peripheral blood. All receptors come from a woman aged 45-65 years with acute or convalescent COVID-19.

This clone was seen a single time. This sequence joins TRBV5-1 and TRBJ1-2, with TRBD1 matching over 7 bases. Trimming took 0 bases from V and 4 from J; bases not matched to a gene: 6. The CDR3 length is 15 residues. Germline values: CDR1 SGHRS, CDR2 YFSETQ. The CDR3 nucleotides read TGCGCCAGCAGCTTGGATACAGGGGCAGGCTATGGCTACACCTTC. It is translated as CASSLDTGAGYGYTF.

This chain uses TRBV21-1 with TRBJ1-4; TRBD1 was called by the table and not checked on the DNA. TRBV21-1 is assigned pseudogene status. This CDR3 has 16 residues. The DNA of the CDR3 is TGTGCCAGCAGCAAGCCATGGAAAGGGGAATCGGAAAAACTGTTTTTT. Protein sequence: CASSKPWKGESEKLFF.

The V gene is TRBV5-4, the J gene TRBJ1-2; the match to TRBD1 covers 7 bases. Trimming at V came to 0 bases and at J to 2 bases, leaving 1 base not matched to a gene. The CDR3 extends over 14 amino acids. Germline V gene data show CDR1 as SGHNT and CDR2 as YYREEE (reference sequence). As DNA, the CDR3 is TGTGCCAGCAGCTTGGAGACAGGGAACTATGGCTACACCTTC. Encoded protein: CASSLETGNYGYTF.

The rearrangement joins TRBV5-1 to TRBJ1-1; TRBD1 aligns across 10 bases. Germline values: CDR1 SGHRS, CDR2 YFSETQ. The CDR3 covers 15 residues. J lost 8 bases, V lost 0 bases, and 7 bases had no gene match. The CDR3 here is CASSLGQGANGEAFF. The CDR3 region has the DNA TGCGCCAGCAGCTTGGGACAGGGGGCTAACGGAGAAGCTTTCTTT.

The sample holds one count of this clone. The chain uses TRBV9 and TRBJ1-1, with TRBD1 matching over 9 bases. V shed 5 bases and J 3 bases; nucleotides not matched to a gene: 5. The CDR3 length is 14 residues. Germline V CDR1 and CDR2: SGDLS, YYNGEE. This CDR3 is CASSRQGGHTEAFF. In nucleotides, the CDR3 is TGTGCCAGCAGTAGACAGGGGGGTCACACTGAAGCTTTCTTT.

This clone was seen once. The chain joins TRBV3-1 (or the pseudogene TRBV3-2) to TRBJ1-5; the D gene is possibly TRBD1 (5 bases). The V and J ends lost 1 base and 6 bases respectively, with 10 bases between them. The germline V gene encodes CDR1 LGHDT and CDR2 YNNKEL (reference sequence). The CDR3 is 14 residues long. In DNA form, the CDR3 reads TGTGCCAGCAGCCAAGCAGGGCGGTTTCAGCCCCAGCATTTT. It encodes CASSQAGRFQPQHF.

CDR3 in amino acids: CASSLVDRGSSYNEQFF. For the CDR3, the DNA is TGTGCCAGCAGCTTAGTCGATAGGGGGAGCTCCTACAATGAGCAGTTCTTC. The rearrangement joins TRBV7-2 to TRBJ2-1; D perhaps matches TRBD1 (6 bases). Trimming cost V 1 base and J 0 bases, with 13 bases left between them. The germline gives CDR1 SGHTA, CDR2 FQGNSA. The CDR3 has 17 residues.

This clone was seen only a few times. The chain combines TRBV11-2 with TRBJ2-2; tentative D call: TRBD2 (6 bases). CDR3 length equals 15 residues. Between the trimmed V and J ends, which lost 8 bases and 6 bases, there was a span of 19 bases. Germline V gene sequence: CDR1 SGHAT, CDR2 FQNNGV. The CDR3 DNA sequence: TGTGCCAGCGGACCCGGGACTCGACTTTCCGGGGAGCTGTTTTTT. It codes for CASGPGTRLSGELFF.

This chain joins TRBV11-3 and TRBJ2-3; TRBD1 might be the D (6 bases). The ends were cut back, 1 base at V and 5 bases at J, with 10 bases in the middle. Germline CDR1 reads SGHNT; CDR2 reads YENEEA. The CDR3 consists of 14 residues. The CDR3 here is CASSLGLQGDTQYF. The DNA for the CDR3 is TGTGCCAGCAGCTTAGGCCTACAGGGAGATACGCAGTATTTT.

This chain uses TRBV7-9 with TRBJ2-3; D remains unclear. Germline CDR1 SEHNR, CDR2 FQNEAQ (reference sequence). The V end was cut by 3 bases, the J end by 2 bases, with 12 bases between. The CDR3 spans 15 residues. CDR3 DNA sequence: TGTGCCAGCAGCTTTATCGTCTCTACCACAGATACGCAGTATTTT. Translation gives CASSFIVSTTDTQYF. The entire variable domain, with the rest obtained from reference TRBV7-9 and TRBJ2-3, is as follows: DTGVSQNPRHKITKRGQNVTFRCDPISEHNRLYWYRQTLGQGPEFLTYFQNEAQLEKSRLLSDRFSAERPKGSFSTLEIQRTEQGDSAMYLCASSFIVSTTDTQYFGPGTRLTVL.

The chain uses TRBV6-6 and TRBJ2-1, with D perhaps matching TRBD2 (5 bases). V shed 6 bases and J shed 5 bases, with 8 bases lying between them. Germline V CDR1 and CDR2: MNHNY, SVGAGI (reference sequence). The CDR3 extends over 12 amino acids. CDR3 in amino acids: CASRGADNEQFF. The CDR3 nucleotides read TGTGCCAGCAGAGGAGCGGACAATGAGCAGTTCTTC.

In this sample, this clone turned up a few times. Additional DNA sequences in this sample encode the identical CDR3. The CDR3 reads CASSSGTGSNQPQHF. CDR3 bases: TGTGCCAGTAGCTCCGGGACAGGGAGCAATCAGCCCCAGCATTTT. The gene calls are TRBV19 and TRBJ1-5; 9 bases map to TRBD1. Germline trimming cut 6 bases from V and 1 base from J; bases unmatched to any gene: 4. This CDR3 has 15 residues. Germline V gene data show CDR1 as LNHDA and CDR2 as SQIVND (reference sequence).

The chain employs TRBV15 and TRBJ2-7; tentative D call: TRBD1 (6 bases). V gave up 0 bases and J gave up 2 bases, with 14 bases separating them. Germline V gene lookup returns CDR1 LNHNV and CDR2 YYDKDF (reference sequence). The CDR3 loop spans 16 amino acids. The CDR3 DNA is TGTGCCACCAGCAGAGATAAAACAGGGACAACCTACGAGCAGTACTTC. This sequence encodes CATSRDKTGTTYEQYF.

Written as DNA, the CDR3 is TGCGCCAGCAGCTTCGAGTCAACAGGGGGCCTCGGAAACACCATATATTTT. Amino acids: CASSFESTGGLGNTIYF. The rearrangement uses TRBV5-1 and TRBJ1-3; TRBD1 matches at 9 bases. J was trimmed by 4 bases and V by 2 bases; bases with no gene match: 10. This CDR3 spans 17 amino acids. The germline CDR1 and CDR2 sequences are SGHRS and YFSETQ.

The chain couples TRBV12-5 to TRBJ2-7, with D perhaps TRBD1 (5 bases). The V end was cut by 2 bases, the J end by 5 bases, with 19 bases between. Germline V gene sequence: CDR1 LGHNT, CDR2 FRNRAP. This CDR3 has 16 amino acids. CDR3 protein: CASGLSIQGWSNEQYF. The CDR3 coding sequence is TGTGCTAGTGGTTTGTCTATCCAGGGTTGGAGTAACGAGCAGTACTTC.

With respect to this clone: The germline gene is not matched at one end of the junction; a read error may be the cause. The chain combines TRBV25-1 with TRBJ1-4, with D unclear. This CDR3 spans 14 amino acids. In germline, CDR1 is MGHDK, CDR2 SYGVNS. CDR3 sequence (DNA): TGTGCCAGCAGTGAAATCGCCACTATTGAAAAACTGTTTTTT. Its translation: CASSEIATIEKLFF.

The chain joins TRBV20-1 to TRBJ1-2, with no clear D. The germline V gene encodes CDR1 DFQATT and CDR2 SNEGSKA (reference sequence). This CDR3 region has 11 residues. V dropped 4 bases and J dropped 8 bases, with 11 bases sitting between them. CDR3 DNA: TGCAGTGCTACCTCCCAGGCGGGCTACACCTTC. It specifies CSATSQAGYTF.

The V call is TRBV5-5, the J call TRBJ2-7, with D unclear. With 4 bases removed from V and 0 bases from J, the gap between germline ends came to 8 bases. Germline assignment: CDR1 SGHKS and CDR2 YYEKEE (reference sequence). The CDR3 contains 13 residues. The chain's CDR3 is CASSPTGSYEQYF. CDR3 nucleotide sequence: TGTGCCAGCAGCCCAACGGGCTCCTACGAGCAGTACTTC.

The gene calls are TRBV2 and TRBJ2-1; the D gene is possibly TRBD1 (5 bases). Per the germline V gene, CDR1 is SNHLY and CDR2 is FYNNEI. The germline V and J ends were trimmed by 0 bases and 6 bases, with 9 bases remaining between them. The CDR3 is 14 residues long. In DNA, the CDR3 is TGTGCCAGCAGTGAAGCTTACAGGCCCAATGAGCAGTTCTTC. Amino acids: CASSEAYRPNEQFF.

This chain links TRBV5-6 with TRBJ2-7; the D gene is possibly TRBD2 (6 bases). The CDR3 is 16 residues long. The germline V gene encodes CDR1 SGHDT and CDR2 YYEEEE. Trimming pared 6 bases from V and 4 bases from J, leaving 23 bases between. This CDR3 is CASIPTRGVGVYEQYF. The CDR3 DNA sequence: TGTGCCAGCATCCCAACCCGCGGGGTAGGTGTTTACGAGCAGTACTTC.

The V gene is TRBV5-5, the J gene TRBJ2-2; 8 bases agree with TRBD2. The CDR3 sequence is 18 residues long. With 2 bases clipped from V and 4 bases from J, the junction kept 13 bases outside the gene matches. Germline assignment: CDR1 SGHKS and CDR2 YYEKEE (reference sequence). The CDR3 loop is CASSLVGGGSSGTGELFF. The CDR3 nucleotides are TGTGCCAGCAGCTTAGTCGGCGGGGGGTCCTCTGGCACCGGGGAGCTGTTTTTT.

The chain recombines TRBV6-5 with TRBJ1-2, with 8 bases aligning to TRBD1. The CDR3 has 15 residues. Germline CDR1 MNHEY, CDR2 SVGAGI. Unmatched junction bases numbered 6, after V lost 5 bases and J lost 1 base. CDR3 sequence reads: CASSPRGPSNYGYTF. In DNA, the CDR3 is TGTGCCAGCAGTCCCAGGGGGCCTAGTAACTATGGCTACACCTTC.

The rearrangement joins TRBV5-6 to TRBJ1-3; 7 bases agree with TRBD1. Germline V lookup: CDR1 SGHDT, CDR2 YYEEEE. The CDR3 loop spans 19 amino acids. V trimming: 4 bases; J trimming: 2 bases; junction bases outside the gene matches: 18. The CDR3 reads CASSLGETRRGLAGNTIYF. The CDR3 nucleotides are TGTGCCAGCAGCCTAGGGGAAACAAGGAGGGGGCTGGCTGGAAACACCATATATTTT.

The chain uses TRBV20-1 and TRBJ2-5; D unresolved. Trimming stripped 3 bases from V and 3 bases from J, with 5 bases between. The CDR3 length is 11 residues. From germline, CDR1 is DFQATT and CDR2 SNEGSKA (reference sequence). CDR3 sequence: CSASSEETQYF. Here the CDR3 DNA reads TGCAGTGCTAGCAGCGAAGAGACCCAGTACTTC.

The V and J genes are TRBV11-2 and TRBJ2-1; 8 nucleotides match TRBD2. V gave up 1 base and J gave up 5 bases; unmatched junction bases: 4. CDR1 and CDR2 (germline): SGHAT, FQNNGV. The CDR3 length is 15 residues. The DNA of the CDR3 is TGTGCCAGCAGCTTAGTATTAGCGGGGAACAATGAGCAGTTCTTC. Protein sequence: CASSLVLAGNNEQFF.

The CDR3 spells CATSDWTSGSSYNEQFF. CDR3 DNA: TGTGCCACCAGTGACTGGACTAGCGGAAGCTCCTACAATGAGCAGTTCTTC. The rearrangement uses TRBV24-1 and TRBJ2-1, with 10 positions matching TRBD2. Trimming took 4 bases from V and 0 from J; bases not matched to a gene: 5. The CDR3 contains 17 residues. CDR1 and CDR2 from the germline V gene are KGHDR and SFDVKD.

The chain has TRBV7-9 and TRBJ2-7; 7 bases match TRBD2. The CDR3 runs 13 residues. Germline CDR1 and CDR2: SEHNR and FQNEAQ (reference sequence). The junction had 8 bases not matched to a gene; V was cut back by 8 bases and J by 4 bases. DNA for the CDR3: TGTGCCAGCGTGGGGGGACTAACTTACGAGCAGTACTTC. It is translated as CASVGGLTYEQYF.